This T cell receptor (beta chain) is from a study of T cell repertoires in cytomegalovirus infection. As for the study in general: Public TCR beta signatures marked donors with CMV infection and the matching HLA.

TCRdb passed the reads through MiXCR, listing each CDR3 protein once. The data contain 150,000 to 200,000 distinct CDR3 sequences, roughly 15% of them singletons. With V trimmed by 5 bases and J by 4 bases, 9 bases remained unmatched. Germline assignment: CDR1 SGHVS and CDR2 FNYEAQ. The CDR3 has 15 residues. This receptor was obtained from a human donor in good health (CMV status not recorded). Some clones in this sample may be carry-over from other donors' samples. The sequenced sample consisted of CD8+ T cells from PBMCs. This sequence joins TRBV7-6 and TRBJ1-1, with 8 bases fitting TRBD1. The CDR3: CASSPGQGSFTEAFF. Here the CDR3 DNA reads TGTGCCAGCAGCCCCGGACAGGGATCTTTCACTGAAGCTTTCTTT. Full variable domain (remainder filled in from reference TRBV7-6 and TRBJ1-1): GAGVSQSPRYKVTKRGQDVALRCDPISGHVSLYWYRQALGQGPEFLTYFNYEAQQDKSGLPNDRFSAERPEGSISTLTIQRTEQRDSAMYRCASSPGQGSFTEAFFGQGTRLTVV.